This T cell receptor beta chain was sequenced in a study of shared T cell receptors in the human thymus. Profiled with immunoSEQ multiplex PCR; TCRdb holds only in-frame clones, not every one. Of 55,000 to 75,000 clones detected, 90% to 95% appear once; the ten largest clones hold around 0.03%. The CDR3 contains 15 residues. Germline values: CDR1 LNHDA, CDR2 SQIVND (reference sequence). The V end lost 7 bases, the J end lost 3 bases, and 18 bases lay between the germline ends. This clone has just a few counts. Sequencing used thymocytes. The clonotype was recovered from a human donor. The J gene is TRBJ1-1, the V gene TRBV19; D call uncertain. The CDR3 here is CASNRASGSDTEAFF. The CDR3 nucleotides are TGTGCCAGTAATCGGGCTTCAGGCTCGGACACTGAAGCTTTCTTT.